A single sample is the source of the 27 T cell receptor beta chains below, sequenced in a study of T-cell reconstitution after alpha-beta-depleted transplantation in children. It was with unique molecular identifiers that the TCRbeta library was prepared. TCRdb recomputed calls from the PCR reads with MiXCR, one row per CDR3 protein. Here the sample spans a few hundred thousand distinct CDR3 sequences, around 7.3% being singletons. Their specific antigens are unknown. Notes on the study in general: At one year after transplant, newly produced T cells mostly accounted for T-cell counts and diversity.

The material was peripheral blood, obtained 360 days after TCRalphabeta/CD19-depleted stem cell transplant. All receptors come from a female patient between 2 and 10 years old who had a stem cell transplant for Fanconi anemia, so the T cells may come from the graft donor.

This clonotype has a handful of counts. V is TRBV30 and J is TRBJ2-3; no definite D call. The germline V gene has CDR1 GTSNPN and CDR2 SVGIG (reference sequence). Trimming pared 0 bases from V and 0 bases from J, leaving 19 bases between. CDR3 size: 18 residues. The CDR3 region has the DNA TGTGCCTGGAGTGTATTCGGTCGAGGTAGCCAGAGCACAGATACGCAGTATTTT. It encodes CAWSVFGRGSQSTDTQYF.

There are many counts of this clonotype. This chain uses TRBV5-1 with TRBJ2-7; 7 bases map to TRBD1. CDR1 is SGHRS and CDR2 is YFSETQ in the germline V gene. CDR3 size: 16 residues. V gave up 1 base and J gave up 7 bases; unmatched junction bases: 14. For the CDR3, the DNA is TGCGCCAGCAGCTTGCACGACCGGGACAGTGGAGTTGAGCAGTACTTC. Translation: CASSLHDRDSGVEQYF.

The sample holds many counts of this clonotype. The rearrangement joins TRBV5-1 to TRBJ2-1, with TRBD1 as a possible D gene (6 bases). Germline V gene sequence: CDR1 SGHRS, CDR2 YFSETQ. The CDR3 is 15 amino acids. V lost 0 bases to trimming and J lost 5 bases, with 12 bases between them. As DNA, the CDR3 is TGCGCCAGCAGCTTGGTTATGACAGGTGACAATGAGCAGTTCTTC. Protein product: CASSLVMTGDNEQFF. The full variable domain, its missing parts supplied by reference TRBV5-1 and TRBJ2-1, is KAGVTQTPRYLIKTRGQQVTLSCSPISGHRSVSWYQQTPGQGLQFLFEYFSETQRNKGNFPGRFSGRQFSNSRSEMNVSTLELGDSALYLCASSLVMTGDNEQFFGPGTRLTVL.

The table lists this clonotype with many counts. The gene calls are TRBV6-5 and TRBJ2-2; the D gene could be TRBD1 or TRBD2 (5 bases each). CDR1 MNHEY and CDR2 SVGAGI come from the germline V gene. The V end lost 2 bases, the J end lost 7 bases, and 8 bases lay between the germline ends. This CDR3 comprises 13 residues. The CDR3 sequence is CASSYLGVGELFF. DNA for the CDR3: TGTGCCAGCAGTTACCTGGGGGTCGGGGAGCTGTTTTTT.

The CDR3 nucleotides are TGCGCCAGCAGCCAAGATAACAGGGGCAATCAGCCCCAGCATTTT. Translation: CASSQDNRGNQPQHF. The rearrangement links TRBV4-3 to TRBJ1-5, with D possibly matching TRBD1 (6 bases). Per the germline V gene, CDR1 is LGHNA and CDR2 is YSLEER. V was cut by 0 bases and J by 2 bases, with 8 bases left in between. This CDR3 spans 15 amino acids.

This clonotype was seen at least ten times. This rearrangement joins TRBV25-1 to TRBJ1-1; D is possibly TRBD1 (5 bases). The germline V gene has CDR1 MGHDK and CDR2 SYGVNS. V lost 1 base and J 5 bases, leaving 20 bases between the germline ends. There are 17 residues in the CDR3. Here the CDR3 reads CASSESGVGRDRTEAFF. The CDR3 DNA is TGTGCCAGCAGTGAATCGGGGGTCGGCAGGGATCGGACTGAAGCTTTCTTT.

This clonotype was observed many times. CDR3 residues: CASSLQMETQYF. Written as DNA, the CDR3 is TGTGCCAGCAGCCTTCAAATGGAGACCCAGTACTTC. The rearrangement links TRBV7-9 to TRBJ2-5; D not resolved. V lost 5 bases, J lost 5 bases, and 9 bases lay in between. The CDR3 has 12 amino acids. The germline V gene has CDR1 SEHNR and CDR2 FQNEAQ (reference sequence).

This clonotype was seen at least ten times. V and J are TRBV7-2 and TRBJ2-5; D is uncertain. CDR1 is SGHTA and CDR2 is FQGNSA in the germline V gene. This CDR3 has 15 residues. With 1 base removed from V and 1 base from J, the gap between germline ends came to 10 bases. CDR3 nucleotides: TGTGCCAGCAGCTTAGTGGGCCTACTCCAAGAGACCCAGTACTTC. This sequence encodes CASSLVGLLQETQYF.

In its sample, this clonotype was seen many times. The chain couples TRBV4-3 to TRBJ2-3; D might be TRBD1 (6 bases). Germline values: CDR1 LGHNA, CDR2 YSLEER. V was trimmed by 4 bases and J by 1 base, leaving 12 bases between them. The CDR3 consists of 15 residues. The DNA for the CDR3 is TGCGCCAGCAGCCCGGGACATGGAGGCACAGATACGCAGTATTTT. Protein product: CASSPGHGGTDTQYF.

This clonotype has a count of ten or more. The chain links TRBV12-3 or TRBV12-4 to TRBJ2-1, with 13 bases fitting TRBD2. Trimming cost V 1 base and J 7 bases; bases outside gene matches: 7. The CDR3 sequence is 17 residues long. CDR3 in amino acids: CASSLERTSGSTNEQFF. CDR3 DNA: TGTGCCAGCAGTTTAGAGCGGACTAGCGGGAGTACAAATGAGCAGTTCTTC.

The sample holds many counts of this clonotype. The chain carries TRBV20-1 and TRBJ2-3; unclear D gene. Trimming shortened V by 4 bases and J by 6 bases, and 8 bases separated the two germline ends. This CDR3 region has 11 residues. Per germline, CDR1 DFQATT and CDR2 SNEGSKA (reference sequence). The CDR3 nucleotides read TGCAGTGCTAACTACGGGGATACGCAGTATTTT. Its translation is CSANYGDTQYF.

This CDR3 is CASSALDASSGNTIYF. The CDR3, as DNA: TGTGCCAGCAGCGCATTAGACGCGAGCTCTGGAAACACCATATATTTT. This rearrangement joins TRBV9 to TRBJ1-3; D is uncertain. The CDR3 is made up of 16 amino acids. The germline V gene has CDR1 SGDLS and CDR2 YYNGEE. Trimming removed 3 bases from V and 0 bases from J, with 13 bases in between.

This clonotype was recorded many times. The V and J genes are TRBV12-3 or TRBV12-4 and TRBJ1-2, with D possibly being TRBD1 (6 bases). The CDR3 consists of 12 residues. Trimming pared 3 bases from V and 8 bases from J, leaving 10 bases between. The CDR3 nucleotides are TGTGCCAGCAGTTTGGGGGGCGCAGGCTACACCTTC. Its protein is CASSLGGAGYTF.

With respect to this clonotype: A much larger clone differs from this one at a single base, so this may be a read error. This CDR3 fails to terminate in the conserved phenylalanine or tryptophan, so it likely reflects a read error. The chain couples TRBV12-3 or TRBV12-4 to TRBJ2-7; D is perhaps TRBD1 (5 bases). V lost 3 bases and J lost 3, with 12 bases in between. CDR3 length equals 14 residues. Written as DNA, the CDR3 is TGTGCCAGCAGTTTCAAGGGGAAGAGCTACGAGCAGTACATC. Encoded protein: CASSFKGKSYEQYI.

This clonotype was detected many times. This rearrangement joins TRBV7-8 to TRBJ2-3, with D possibly being TRBD1 (7 bases). The CDR3 loop spans 16 amino acids. V lost 2 bases, J lost 3 bases, and 15 bases lay in between. Germline V gene data show CDR1 as SGHVS and CDR2 as FQNEAQ. The CDR3: CASSLIRGTVTDTQYF. The CDR3 DNA reads TGTGCCAGCAGCTTAATCCGGGGGACAGTTACAGATACGCAGTATTTT. Filled out from reference TRBV7-8 and TRBJ2-3, the complete variable domain reads GAGVSQSPRYKVAKRGQDVALRCDPISGHVSLFWYQQALGQGPEFLTYFQNEAQLDKSGLPSDRFFAERPEGSVSTLKIQRTQQEDSAVYLCASSLIRGTVTDTQYFGPGTRLTVL.

The CDR3 spells CASSLGPSTPPGTEAFF. CDR3 bases: TGTGCCAGCAGCTTGGGTCCCTCGACACCTCCCGGCACTGAAGCTTTCTTT. V usage is TRBV5-4 and J usage is TRBJ1-1; D unclear. The CDR3 totals 17 residues. Trimming pared 0 bases from V and 4 bases from J, leaving 19 bases between. In germline, CDR1 is SGHNT, CDR2 YYREEE (reference sequence).

This clonotype was recorded a few times. The chain is built from TRBV30 and TRBJ1-3; possibly TRBD1 for D (6 bases). CDR1 GTSNPN and CDR2 SVGIG come from the germline V gene (reference sequence). The CDR3 is 15 residues long. V was pared by 4 bases and J by 0 bases, with 13 bases between. CDR3 protein: CAWNMKGGSGNTIYF. The CDR3 nucleotides are TGTGCCTGGAATATGAAAGGGGGCTCTGGAAACACCATATATTTT.

This clonotype has at least ten counts. This chain uses TRBV21-1 with TRBJ2-6; the table names TRBD1, a call not compared with the DNA. TRBV21-1 is a documented pseudogene. The CDR3 is 18 residues long. CDR3 loop: CASSKVTGSSSGANVLTF. The CDR3 DNA is TGTGCCAGCAGCAAAGTTACAGGCTCCAGCTCTGGGGCCAACGTCCTGACTTTC.

This clonotype was observed many times. The V gene is TRBV6-5, the J gene TRBJ2-3, with D unclear. This CDR3 has 15 residues. Germline V CDR1 and CDR2: MNHEY, SVGAGI. Trimming took off 3 bases at V and 1 base at J, with 11 bases between the two ends. This CDR3 reads CASSYLGEGTDTQYF. The CDR3 DNA sequence: TGTGCCAGCAGTTATTTGGGTGAGGGCACAGATACGCAGTATTTT.

This clonotype was observed at least ten times. The chain uses TRBV10-3 and TRBJ2-3; TRBD1 aligns across 11 bases. J lost 5 bases, V lost 6 bases, and 7 bases had no gene match. CDR1 is ENHRY, CDR2 SYGVKD, per germline. The CDR3 is made up of 15 amino acids. CDR3 region: CAIRVGQGAGDTQYF. DNA for the CDR3: TGTGCCATCAGGGTCGGACAGGGGGCTGGAGATACGCAGTATTTT.

At least ten counts were recorded for this clonotype. This chain joins TRBV5-1 and TRBJ1-2; 8 positions agree with TRBD1. The CDR3 has 15 amino acids. CDR1 and CDR2 from the germline V gene are SGHRS and YFSETQ. V shed 0 bases and J 4 bases; nucleotides not matched to a gene: 5. This chain's CDR3 is CASSLAGTGTYGYTF. In DNA form, the CDR3 reads TGCGCCAGCAGCTTGGCCGGGACAGGCACCTATGGCTACACCTTC.

V gene TRBV15 combines with J gene TRBJ1-5; unclear D gene. The CDR3 spans 13 residues. CDR1 is LNHNV, CDR2 YYDKDF, per germline (reference sequence). The V end lost 0 bases, the J end lost 3 bases, and 3 bases lay between the germline ends. The CDR3 reads CATSRDLNQPQHF. The CDR3 coding sequence is TGTGCCACCAGCAGAGACCTCAATCAGCCCCAGCATTTT. Based on the CDR3 plus reference TRBV15 and TRBJ1-5, the full variable domain is DAMVIQNPRYQVTQFGKPVTLSCSQTLNHNVMYWYQQKSSQAPKLLFHYYDKDFNNEADTPDNFQSRRPNTSFCFLDIRSPGLGDTAMYLCATSRDLNQPQHFGDGTRLSIL.

This clonotype was found many times. The chain uses TRBV15 and TRBJ2-5, with a weak D call TRBD2 (6 bases). Trimming removed 7 bases from V and 4 bases from J, with 10 bases in between. The CDR3 covers 12 residues. The germline CDR1 and CDR2 sequences are LNHNV and YYDKDF (reference sequence). The CDR3 DNA sequence: TGTGCCACCAAACTGGGAGGAGAGACCCAGTACTTC. Its translation: CATKLGGETQYF.

This clonotype was found many times. The rearrangement uses TRBV20-1 and TRBJ2-7; D is undetermined. The germline V gene has CDR1 DFQATT and CDR2 SNEGSKA (reference sequence). This CDR3 spans 15 amino acids. The germline V and J ends were trimmed by 0 bases and 3 bases, with 15 bases remaining between them. The CDR3 DNA reads TGCAGTGCTAGAGACAACGACGGCGAGTTCTACGAGCAGTACGTC. It yields the protein CSARDNDGEFYEQYV.

The table lists this clonotype with many counts. This sequence joins TRBV20-1 and TRBJ2-5, with TRBD2 matching 13 bases. The CDR3 length is 14 residues. CDR1 and CDR2 from the germline V gene are DFQATT and SNEGSKA (reference sequence). The junction had 4 bases not matched to a gene; V was cut back by 4 bases and J by 5 bases. The CDR3 reads CSAMGLAGRETQYF. The CDR3 region has the DNA TGCAGTGCTATGGGACTAGCGGGACGGGAGACCCAGTACTTC.

Only a few counts were recorded for this clonotype. The chain links TRBV4-3 to TRBJ1-3, with D maybe TRBD1 (5 bases). The CDR3 length is 15 residues. V lost 3 bases, J lost 9 bases, and 18 bases lay in between. Germline CDR1 reads LGHNA; CDR2 reads YSLEER. The CDR3 reads CASSQTRDPGGTIYF. CDR3 DNA sequence: TGCGCCAGCAGCCAGACCAGGGACCCCGGGGGCACCATATATTTT.

This clonotype was seen ten or more times. The genes are TRBV5-5 and TRBJ1-1; D is unclear. Trimming cost V 2 bases and J 7 bases, with 9 bases left between them. Germline V gene data show CDR1 as SGHKS and CDR2 as YYEKEE (reference sequence). The CDR3 loop spans 12 amino acids. The CDR3 nucleotides are TGTGCCAGCAGCTTAGGCCTGTTTGAAGCTTTCTTT. Protein product: CASSLGLFEAFF.